This T cell receptor (beta chain) is from a study of blood T cell repertoires in COVID-19 (dated by TCRdb to about 2020). In the study overall: Samples from collaborators originated in the United States, Italy and Spain and spanned both the acute and convalescent phases of COVID-19. The prospective study material was composed of cDNA or gDNA derived from T cells, B-cell-depleted T cells, or PBMCs. Subjects who had been exposed to COVID-19, were actively infected with it, or had recovered from it provided the deeply sampled blood TCRbeta repertoires that made up the dataset. The repertoires were released in a freely available public database meant as a resource for research on the immune response to SARS-CoV-2. The samples were drawn from the first 160 participants of the ongoing ImmuneRACE study and from under 1,500 subjects provided by 6 global collaborators. The sample metadata nearly always contained a de-identified subject ID, COVID-19 status, age in years and sex. Where available, HLA class I and class II types were taken from metadata supplied by the sample provider and were not determined by assay-based typing.

The immunoSEQ Assay, a bias-controlled multiplex PCR, was used to amplify TCRbeta CDR3 regions from genomic DNA. The authors' analysis ran thus. The number of nucleated cells in each sample was estimated by amplification of reference gene primers within the assay. To quantify the absolute abundance of each unique TCRbeta CDR3 rearrangement, sequence reads were collapsed and filtered. For each sample, productive Simpson clonality was calculated by taking the square root of Simpson's diversity index across productive rearrangements. The clones in this table, taken by TCRdb from immuneACCESS, are in-frame only. Not every clone is retained; where verified, under half of the shortfall comes from an unresolved V gene, and the cause of the rest is unknown. V and J calls and clone size are copied from that table; D and trimming were computed from the DNA. For this sample there are 230,000 or so clones; 80% appear just once. Of the sample, approximately 5% falls within the top ten clones.

From its cysteine to its phenylalanine, the CDR3 spans 14 amino acids. The retained sequence is limited to the CDR3, 42 bases, with the frame set at the first base. The germline V gene supplies CDR1 MNHEY and CDR2 SVGAGI. From V the trimming removes 2 bases and from J it removes 6 bases, while the gene matches leave 4 bases of the junction unaccounted for. The count of this clone is one. Its antigen is currently not known. No per-base quality is available; no much larger clone lies one base away. Each collaborating institution followed its own protocols to collect whole blood in K2EDTA tubes. For TCRbeta analysis, collaborator samples were shipped as frozen whole blood, as isolated PBMCs, or as DNA extracted from either sample type. General findings and caveats noted by the study authors: Clinical and demographic metadata were provided uncurated, with the amount varying by source and participant.

The receptor comes from a human donor in a cohort sampled during active COVID-19. Sequenced: peripheral blood. The chain employs TRBV6-5 and TRBJ2-7, with TRBD1 matching 10 junction bases. The CDR3 reads as follows: CASSYRQGAIEQYF. The nucleotides are TGTGCCAGCAGTTACAGACAGGGGGCCATCGAGCAGTACTTC.